A single sample gave rise to the 16 T cell receptor beta chains below, sequenced in a study of Graves' ophthalmopathy and Graves' hyperthyroidism. Transcripts of RNA were the source for amplifying TCR beta CDR3 regions. HTBI primers served in a first-round RT-PCR, which a second-round multiplex PCR followed. TCRdb re-called the multiplex PCR reads with MiXCR, one entry per CDR3 protein. Of about 590,000 distinct CDR3 sequences listed, 35% to 45% are singletons. Sequenced material: peripheral blood or thyroid tissue (not recorded which). The receptors originated from an adult man with Graves' hyperthyroidism.

The chain uses TRBV15 and TRBJ2-7, with D uncertain. The V and J ends lost 3 bases and 1 base respectively, with 13 bases between them. The CDR3 is 15 residues long. Germline CDR1 is LNHNV and CDR2 is YYDKDF (reference sequence). CDR3 bases: TGTGCCACCAGCAGTGAAGCCAGCGCGTCCTACGAGCAGTACTTC. Residues: CATSSEASASYEQYF.

The table lists this clonotype with a few counts. V gene TRBV4-1 combines with J gene TRBJ1-1; D unresolved. Germline lookup yields CDR1 MGHRA and CDR2 YSYEKL. V was pared by 0 bases and J by 6 bases, with 14 bases between. The CDR3 has 15 residues. CDR3 sequence (DNA): TGCGCCAGCAGCCAAGAGGAACTTTCGCAGGCTGAAGCTTTCTTT. This encodes CASSQEELSQAEAFF.

This clonotype came up a few times. The chain is built from TRBV27 and TRBJ1-2; D uncertain. The germline V gene encodes CDR1 MNHEY and CDR2 SMNVEV (reference sequence). CDR3 length equals 15 residues. V was trimmed by 3 bases and J by 4 bases, leaving 15 bases between them. The CDR3 bases are TGTGCCAGCAGTTTCGGAGCCCCACACATCTATGGCTACACCTTC. Its translation: CASSFGAPHIYGYTF.

There are many counts of this clonotype. V gene TRBV7-9 combines with J gene TRBJ2-2, with unresolved D. The CDR3 totals 10 residues. The V and J ends lost 10 bases and 5 bases respectively, with 5 bases between them. The germline gives CDR1 SEHNR, CDR2 FQNEAQ (reference sequence). CDR3 sequence (DNA): TGTGCCATCACAACCGGGGAGCTGTTTTTT. Amino acids: CAITTGELFF.

This clonotype was seen a few times. The chain has TRBV28 and TRBJ1-1; D may be TRBD1 (6 bases). Trimming took 3 bases from V and 4 from J, leaving 12 bases between them. This CDR3 spans 14 amino acids. Germline CDR1 is MDHEN and CDR2 is SYDVKM. In DNA, the CDR3 is TGTGCCAGCAGTTTCAGGGGCTGGGGCACTGAAGCTTTCTTT. It codes for CASSFRGWGTEAFF.

CDR3 in amino acids: CASSLRRAPHEQYF. The CDR3 DNA is TGTGCCAGCAGTCTCAGAAGAGCGCCCCACGAGCAGTACTTC. The rearrangement uses TRBV6-6 and TRBJ2-7, with D uncertain. V was trimmed by 5 bases and J by 5 bases, leaving 16 bases between them. The CDR3 length is 14 residues. Germline CDR1 MNHNY, CDR2 SVGAGI (reference sequence).

The table lists this clonotype with a few counts. This chain links TRBV27 with TRBJ2-7, with 7 bases lining up with TRBD2. With 5 bases clipped from V and 4 bases from J, the junction kept 11 bases outside the gene matches. CDR1 and CDR2 (germline): MNHEY, SMNVEV (reference sequence). CDR3 length: 15 amino acids. The CDR3 loop is CASSTRDYPLYEQYF. The CDR3 nucleotides read TGTGCCAGCAGTACTCGGGACTACCCACTTTACGAGCAGTACTTC.

CDR3: CSVVRRLEQYF. The CDR3 nucleotides read TGCAGCGTTGTGCGGAGACTCGAGCAGTACTTC. V usage is TRBV29-1 and J usage is TRBJ2-7, with unresolved D. From germline, CDR1 is SQVTM and CDR2 ANQGSEA. This CDR3 contains 11 residues. V was trimmed by 4 bases and J by 6 bases, leaving 10 bases between them.

The chain is built from TRBV29-1 and TRBJ1-4; D gene uncertain. This CDR3 is built from 13 residues. Germline V gene sequence: CDR1 SQVTM, CDR2 ANQGSEA. V was shortened by 1 base and J by 7 bases, with 10 bases between the two germline ends. The CDR3: CSVEVGRVEKLFF. The CDR3 DNA follows: TGCAGCGTTGAAGTAGGAAGGGTTGAAAAACTGTTTTTT.

Regarding this clonotype: No conserved phenylalanine or tryptophan is present at the end of the CDR3, so a read error is the likely explanation. It is unclear where the CDR3 begins or ends on the DNA, so no DNA is shown, and the CDR3 is as TCRdb lists it. Here the CDR3 reads CATSRDLS. J is TRBJ1-6 and V is TRBV15. CDR1 and CDR2 (germline): LNHNV, YYDKDF (reference sequence). Both ends counted, the CDR3 spans 8 residues.

This clonotype was counted at least ten times. The chain links TRBV2 to TRBJ1-1; D call uncertain. The CDR3 is 11 residues long. The V end was cut by 5 bases, the J end by 7 bases, with 8 bases between. Germline assignment: CDR1 SNHLY and CDR2 FYNNEI. The DNA of the CDR3 is TGTGCCAGCAGTTTTGGCAGTGAAGCTTTCTTT. It encodes CASSFGSEAFF.

Concerning this clonotype: One junction end does not reproduce the germline sequence, and a read error may be involved. The genes are TRBV11-1 and TRBJ2-2; a possible D gene is TRBD2 (6 bases). The CDR3 length is 14 residues. Germline CDR1 and CDR2: SGHAT and FQDESV (reference sequence). The CDR3 spells CASSLGGATGEPFF. CDR3 nucleotides: TGTGCCAGCAGCTTGGGGGGTGCCACCGGGGAGCCGTTTTTT.

The gene calls are TRBV2 and TRBJ2-6, with a tentative D call TRBD1 (6 bases). Germline CDR1 reads SNHLY; CDR2 reads FYNNEI. The CDR3 consists of 14 residues. Trimming left V 6 bases short and J 11 bases short, with 17 bases between. The CDR3: CASSRDMRTYVLTF. As DNA, the CDR3 is TGTGCCAGCAGCCGGGACATGAGGACCTACGTCCTGACTTTC. Filled out from reference TRBV2 and TRBJ2-6, the complete variable domain reads EPEVTQTPSHQVTQMGQEVILRCVPISNHLYFYWYRQILGQKVEFLVSFYNNEISEKSEIFDDQFSVERPDGSNFTLKIRSTKLEDSAMYFCASSRDMRTYVLTFGAGSRLTVL.

This clonotype was observed a few times. The junction departs from germline at one end; a sequencing error may be responsible. This chain connects TRBV7-9 to TRBJ2-7; 11 positions match TRBD1. Germline V gives CDR1 SEHNR, CDR2 FQNEAQ (reference sequence). The CDR3 has 16 amino acids. CDR3 residues: CASSQWTGGLTYERYF. In DNA, the CDR3 is TGTGCCAGCAGCCAATGGACAGGGGGCCTTACCTACGAGCGGTACTTC. The full variable domain, with the rest looked up from reference TRBV7-9 and TRBJ2-7, is DTGVSQNPRHKITKRGQNVTFRCDPISEHNRLYWYRQTLGQGPEFLTYFQNEAQLEKSRLLSDRFSAERPKGSFSTLEIQRTEQGDSAMYLCASSQWTGGLTYERYFGPGTRLTVT.

The chain uses TRBV4-1 and TRBJ2-7, with TRBD1 identical over 7 bases. The CDR3 has 15 residues. Germline assignment: CDR1 MGHRA and CDR2 YSYEKL. After removal of 4 bases from V and 1 base from J, the junction contained 7 bases not matched to a gene. CDR3 loop: CASSPKRTGSYEQYF. The CDR3, as DNA: TGCGCCAGCAGCCCCAAAAGGACAGGATCCTACGAGCAGTACTTC.

This clonotype occurred many times. V usage is TRBV19 and J usage is TRBJ1-5; 7 nucleotides align to TRBD1. The junction had 6 bases not matched to a gene; V was cut back by 6 bases and J by 1 base. The CDR3 is made up of 15 amino acids. Germline CDR1 LNHDA, CDR2 SQIVND (reference sequence). The CDR3 here is CASSTQGVSNQPQHF. The CDR3 DNA follows: TGTGCCAGTAGCACCCAGGGGGTAAGCAATCAGCCCCAGCATTTT.